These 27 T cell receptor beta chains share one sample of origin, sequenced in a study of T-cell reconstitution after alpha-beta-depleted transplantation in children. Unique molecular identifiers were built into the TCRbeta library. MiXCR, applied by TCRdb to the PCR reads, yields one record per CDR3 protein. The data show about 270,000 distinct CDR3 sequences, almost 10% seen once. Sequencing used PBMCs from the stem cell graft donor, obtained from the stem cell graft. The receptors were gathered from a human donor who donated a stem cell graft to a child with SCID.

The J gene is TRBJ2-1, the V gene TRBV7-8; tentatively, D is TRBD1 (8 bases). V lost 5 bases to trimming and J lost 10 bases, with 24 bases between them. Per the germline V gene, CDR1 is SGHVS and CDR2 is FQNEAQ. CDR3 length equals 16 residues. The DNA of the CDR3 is TGTGCCAGCAGCACATCCGGGACAGGAACCGGGGGGGAGCAGTTCTTC. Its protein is CASSTSGTGTGGEQFF.

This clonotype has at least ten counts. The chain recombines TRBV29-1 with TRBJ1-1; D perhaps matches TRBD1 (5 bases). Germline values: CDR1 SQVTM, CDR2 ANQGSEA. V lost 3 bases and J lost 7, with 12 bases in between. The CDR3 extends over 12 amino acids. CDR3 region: CSVDQGMSEAFF. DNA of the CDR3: TGCAGCGTTGATCAGGGTATGAGTGAAGCTTTCTTT.

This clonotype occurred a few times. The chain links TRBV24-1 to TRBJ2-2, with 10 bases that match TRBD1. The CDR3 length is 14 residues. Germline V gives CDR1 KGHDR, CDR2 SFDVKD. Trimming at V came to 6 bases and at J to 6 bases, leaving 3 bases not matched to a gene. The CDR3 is CATSRDRGSGELFF. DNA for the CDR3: TGTGCCACCAGTCGGGACAGGGGATCCGGGGAGCTGTTTTTT.

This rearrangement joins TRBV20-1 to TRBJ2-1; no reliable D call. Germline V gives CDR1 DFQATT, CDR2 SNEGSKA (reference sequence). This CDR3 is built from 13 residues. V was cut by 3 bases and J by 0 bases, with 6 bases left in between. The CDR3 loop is CSASASSYNEQFF. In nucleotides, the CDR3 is TGCAGTGCTAGTGCGAGCTCCTACAATGAGCAGTTCTTC.

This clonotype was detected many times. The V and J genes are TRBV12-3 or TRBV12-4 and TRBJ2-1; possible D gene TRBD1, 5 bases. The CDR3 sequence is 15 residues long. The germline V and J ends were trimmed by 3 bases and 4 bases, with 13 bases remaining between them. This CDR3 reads CASSFGDSLYNEQFF. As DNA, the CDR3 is TGTGCCAGCAGTTTTGGTGACAGTCTATACAATGAGCAGTTCTTC.

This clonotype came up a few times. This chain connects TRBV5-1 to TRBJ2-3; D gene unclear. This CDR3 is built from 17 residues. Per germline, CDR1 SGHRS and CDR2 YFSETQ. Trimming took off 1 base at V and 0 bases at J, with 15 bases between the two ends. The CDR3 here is CASSLYGPRTSTDTQYF. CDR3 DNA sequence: TGCGCCAGCAGCTTGTACGGGCCAAGAACTAGCACAGATACGCAGTATTTT.

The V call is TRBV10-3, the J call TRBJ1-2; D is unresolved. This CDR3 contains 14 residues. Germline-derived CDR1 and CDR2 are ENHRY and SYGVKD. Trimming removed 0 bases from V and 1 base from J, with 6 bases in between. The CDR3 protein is CAISESADNYGYTF. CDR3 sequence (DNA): TGTGCCATCAGTGAGTCGGCGGATAACTATGGCTACACCTTC.

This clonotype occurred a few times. The DNA for the CDR3 is TGCAGTGGGACCAGGGGCACGAACACTGAAGCTTTCTTT. This translates into CSGTRGTNTEAFF. The V call is TRBV20-1, the J call TRBJ1-1, with D tentatively TRBD1 (6 bases). Looked up from germline, CDR1 is DFQATT and CDR2 is SNEGSKA (reference sequence). V was pared by 7 bases and J by 1 base, with 13 bases between. The CDR3 consists of 13 residues.

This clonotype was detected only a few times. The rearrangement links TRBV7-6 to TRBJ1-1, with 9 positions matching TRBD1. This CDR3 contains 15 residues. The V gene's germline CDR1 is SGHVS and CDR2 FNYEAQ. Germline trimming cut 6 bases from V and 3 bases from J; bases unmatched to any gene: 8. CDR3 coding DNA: TGTGCCAGCAGTTCTAACAGGGGGCTCGACACTGAAGCTTTCTTT. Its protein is CASSSNRGLDTEAFF.

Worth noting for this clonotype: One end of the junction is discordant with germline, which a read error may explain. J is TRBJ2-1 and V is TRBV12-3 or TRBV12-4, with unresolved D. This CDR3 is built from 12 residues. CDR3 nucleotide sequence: TGTGCCAGCAGTGTAGCCGTTAGTGAGCAGTTCTTC. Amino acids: CASSVAVSEQFF.

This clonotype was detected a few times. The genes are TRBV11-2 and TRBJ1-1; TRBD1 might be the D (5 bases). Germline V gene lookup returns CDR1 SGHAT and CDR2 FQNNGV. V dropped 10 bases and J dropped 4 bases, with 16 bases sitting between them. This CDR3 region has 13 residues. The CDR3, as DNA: TGTGCCACCAAACCGGGGGGACCCACTGAAGCTTTCTTT. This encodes CATKPGGPTEAFF.

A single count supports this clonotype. The CDR3: CASSPPARGLNEQYF. CDR3 sequence (DNA): TGTGCCAGCTCACCACCGGCCAGGGGGCTTAACGAGCAGTACTTC. V and J are TRBV18 and TRBJ2-7, with 8 bases aligning to TRBD1. The CDR3 runs 15 residues. Germline V lookup: CDR1 KGHSH, CDR2 LQKENI. Losses at the gene ends were 0 bases for V and 5 bases for J; bases not matched to a gene: 6.

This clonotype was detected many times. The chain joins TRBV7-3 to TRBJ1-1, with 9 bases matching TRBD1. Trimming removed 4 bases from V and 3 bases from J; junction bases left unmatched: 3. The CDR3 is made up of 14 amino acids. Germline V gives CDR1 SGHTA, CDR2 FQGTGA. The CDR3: CASSSTGGDTEAFF. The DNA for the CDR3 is TGTGCCAGCAGCTCGACAGGGGGGGACACTGAAGCTTTCTTT.

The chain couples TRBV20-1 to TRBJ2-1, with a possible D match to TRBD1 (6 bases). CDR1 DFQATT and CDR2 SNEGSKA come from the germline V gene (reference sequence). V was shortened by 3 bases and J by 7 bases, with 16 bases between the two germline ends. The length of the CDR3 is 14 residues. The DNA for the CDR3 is TGCAGTGCTAGCGGCACAGGGAACCCTAATGAGCAGTTCTTC. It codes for CSASGTGNPNEQFF.

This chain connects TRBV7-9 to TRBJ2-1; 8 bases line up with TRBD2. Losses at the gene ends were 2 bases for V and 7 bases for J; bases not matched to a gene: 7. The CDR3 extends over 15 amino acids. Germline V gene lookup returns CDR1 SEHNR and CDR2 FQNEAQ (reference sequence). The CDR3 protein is CASSLPGGRGNEQFF. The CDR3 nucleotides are TGTGCCAGCAGCTTACCGGGGGGGCGAGGTAATGAGCAGTTCTTC.

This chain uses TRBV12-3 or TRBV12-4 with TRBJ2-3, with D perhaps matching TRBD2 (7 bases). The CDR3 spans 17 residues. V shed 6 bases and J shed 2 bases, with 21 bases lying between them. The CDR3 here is CASSPLGGGPSTDTQYF. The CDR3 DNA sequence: TGTGCCAGCAGCCCTTTAGGGGGGGGGCCTTCCACAGATACGCAGTATTTT.

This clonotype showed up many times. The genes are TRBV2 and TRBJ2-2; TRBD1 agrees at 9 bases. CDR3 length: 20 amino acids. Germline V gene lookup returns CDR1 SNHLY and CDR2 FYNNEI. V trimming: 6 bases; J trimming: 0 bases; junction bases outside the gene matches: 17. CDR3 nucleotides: TGTGCCAGCAGCCAGACCCTGACAGGGGGTTTTATTGCGAACACCGGGGAGCTGTTTTTT. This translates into CASSQTLTGGFIANTGELFF.

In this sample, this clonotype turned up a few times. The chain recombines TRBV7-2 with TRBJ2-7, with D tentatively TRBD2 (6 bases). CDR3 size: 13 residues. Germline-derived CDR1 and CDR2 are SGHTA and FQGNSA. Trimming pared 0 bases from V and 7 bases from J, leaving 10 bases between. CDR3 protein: CASSLAPAGEQYF. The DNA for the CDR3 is TGTGCCAGCAGCTTAGCTCCGGCGGGGGAGCAGTACTTC.

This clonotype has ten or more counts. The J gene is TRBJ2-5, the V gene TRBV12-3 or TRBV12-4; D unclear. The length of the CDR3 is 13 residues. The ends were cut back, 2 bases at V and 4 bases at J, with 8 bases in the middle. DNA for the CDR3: TGTGCCAGCAGTTTAACGATCCGAGAGACCCAGTACTTC. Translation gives CASSLTIRETQYF.

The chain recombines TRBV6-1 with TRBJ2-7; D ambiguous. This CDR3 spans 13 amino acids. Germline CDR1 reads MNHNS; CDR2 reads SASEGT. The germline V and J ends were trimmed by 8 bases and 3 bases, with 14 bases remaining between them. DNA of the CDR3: TGTGCCAGCGGGAAGCCGGAGCACTACGAGCAGTACTTC. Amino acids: CASGKPEHYEQYF.

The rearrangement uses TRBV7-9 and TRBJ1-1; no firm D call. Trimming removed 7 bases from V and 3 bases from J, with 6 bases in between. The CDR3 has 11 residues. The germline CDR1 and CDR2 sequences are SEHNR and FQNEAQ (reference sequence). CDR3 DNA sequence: TGTGCCAGCATACGGGACACTGAAGCTTTCTTT. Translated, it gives CASIRDTEAFF.

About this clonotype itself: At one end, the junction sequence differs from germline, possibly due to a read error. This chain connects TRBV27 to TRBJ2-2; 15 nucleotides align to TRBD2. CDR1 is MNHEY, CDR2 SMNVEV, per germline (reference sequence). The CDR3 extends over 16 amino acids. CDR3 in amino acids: CASRGLAGGFTRELFF. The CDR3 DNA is TGTGCCAGCAGGGGACTAGCGGGGGGATTCACCAGGGAGCTGTTTTTT.

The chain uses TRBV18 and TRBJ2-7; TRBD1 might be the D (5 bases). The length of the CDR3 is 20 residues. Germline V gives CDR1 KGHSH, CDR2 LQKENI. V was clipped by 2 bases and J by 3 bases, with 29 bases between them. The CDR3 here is CASSPKWGSSNLSPDYEQYF. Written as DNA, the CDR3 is TGTGCCAGCTCACCAAAGTGGGGCAGTTCCAACCTTTCCCCCGACTACGAGCAGTACTTC.

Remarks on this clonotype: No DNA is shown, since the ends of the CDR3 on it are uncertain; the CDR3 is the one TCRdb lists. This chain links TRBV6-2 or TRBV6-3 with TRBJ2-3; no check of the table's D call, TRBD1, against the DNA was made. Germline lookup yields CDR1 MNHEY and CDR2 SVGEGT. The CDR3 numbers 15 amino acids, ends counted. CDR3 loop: CASSSSGQITDTQYF.

The CDR3 DNA is TGCGCCAGCAGCTCCCTCCGGGACAGAGGGCAAGAGACCCAGTACTTC. Amino acids: CASSSLRDRGQETQYF. V and J are TRBV5-1 and TRBJ2-5, with 7 bases matching TRBD1. CDR3 size: 16 residues. The germline CDR1 and CDR2 sequences are SGHRS and YFSETQ. The V segment lost 3 bases and the J segment 2 bases; nucleotides outside the gene matches: 10.

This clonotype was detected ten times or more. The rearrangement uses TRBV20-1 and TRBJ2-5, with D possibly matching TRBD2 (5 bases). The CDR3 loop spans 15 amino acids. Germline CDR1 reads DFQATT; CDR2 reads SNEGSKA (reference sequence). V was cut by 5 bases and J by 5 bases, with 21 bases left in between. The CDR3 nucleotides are TGCAGTGCTGCCCGGGCCTCAATGTCGGGGGAGACCCAGTACTTC. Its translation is CSAARASMSGETQYF.

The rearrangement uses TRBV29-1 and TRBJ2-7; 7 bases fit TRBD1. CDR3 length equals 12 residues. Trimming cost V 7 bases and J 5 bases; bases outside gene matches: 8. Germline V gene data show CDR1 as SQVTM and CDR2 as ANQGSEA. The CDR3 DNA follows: TGCAGCGCAATGACAGGGTTGAACGAGCAGTACTTC. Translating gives CSAMTGLNEQYF.